This T cell receptor (beta chain) came from a study of cytomegalovirus exposure and HLA in healthy donors. Study-wide results and limits: In an earlier analysis, most TCR beta V segments were productive about 87% or about 30% of the time. TRBV6-2, TRBV6-3 and some other V segments were excluded as indistinguishable. Fewer than 200 TCR beta chains were listed as cytomegalovirus-associated.

The donors gave bone marrow, and they were healthy. 13 Jbeta primers and 60 Vbeta primers were used for the PCR. Only in-frame clones appear in the TCRdb table, and some are missing; sequencing was by immunoSEQ multiplex PCR. The sample holds 90,000 to 120,000 clones, 77% seen once. Germline CDR1 reads SGHRS; CDR2 reads YFSETQ. The CDR3 extends over 15 amino acids. With V trimmed by 1 base and J by 5 bases, 3 bases remained unmatched. Only a few counts were recorded for this clone. What it recognizes is unknown. What was sequenced was PBMCs. The V call is TRBV5-1, the J call TRBJ2-1; 10 nucleotides match TRBD2. This clonotype was sampled from a male donor in good health and CMV-seronegative. CDR3 amino acids: CASSLTSGKNNEQFF. The CDR3, as DNA: TGCGCCAGCAGCTTGACTAGCGGGAAGAACAATGAGCAGTTCTTC. Combining the CDR3 with reference TRBV5-1 and TRBJ2-1 gives the whole variable domain KAGVTQTPRYLIKTRGQQVTLSCSPISGHRSVSWYQQTPGQGLQFLFEYFSETQRNKGNFPGRFSGRQFSNSRSEMNVSTLELGDSALYLCASSLTSGKNNEQFFGPGTRLTVL.